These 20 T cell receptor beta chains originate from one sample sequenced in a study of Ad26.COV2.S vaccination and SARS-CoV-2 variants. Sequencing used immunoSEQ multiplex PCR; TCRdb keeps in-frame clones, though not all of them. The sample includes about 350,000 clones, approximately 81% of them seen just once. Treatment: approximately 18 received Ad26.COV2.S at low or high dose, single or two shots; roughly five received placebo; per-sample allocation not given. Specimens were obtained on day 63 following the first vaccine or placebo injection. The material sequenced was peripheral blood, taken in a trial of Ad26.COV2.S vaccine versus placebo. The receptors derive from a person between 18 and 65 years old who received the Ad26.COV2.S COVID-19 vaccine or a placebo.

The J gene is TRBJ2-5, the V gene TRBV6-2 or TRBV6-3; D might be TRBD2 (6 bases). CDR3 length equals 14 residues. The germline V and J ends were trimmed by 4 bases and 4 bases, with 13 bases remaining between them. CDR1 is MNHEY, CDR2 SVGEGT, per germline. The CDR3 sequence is CASSFVGGVETQYF. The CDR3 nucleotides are TGTGCCAGCAGTTTTGTTGGAGGGGTAGAGACCCAGTACTTC.

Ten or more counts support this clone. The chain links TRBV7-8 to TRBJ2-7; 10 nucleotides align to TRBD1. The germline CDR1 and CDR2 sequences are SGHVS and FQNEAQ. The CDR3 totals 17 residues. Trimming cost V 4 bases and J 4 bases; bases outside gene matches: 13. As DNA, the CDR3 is TGTGCCAGCAGCTACTTGGGCCAACCGGGACAGGGGTACGAGCAGTACTTC. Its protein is CASSYLGQPGQGYEQYF.

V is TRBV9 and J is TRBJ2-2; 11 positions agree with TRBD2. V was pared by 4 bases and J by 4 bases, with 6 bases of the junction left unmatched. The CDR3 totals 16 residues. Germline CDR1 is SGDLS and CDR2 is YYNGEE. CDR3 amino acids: CASSLSTSGVTGELFF. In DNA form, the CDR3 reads TGTGCCAGCAGCTTATCGACTAGCGGGGTCACCGGGGAGCTGTTTTTT. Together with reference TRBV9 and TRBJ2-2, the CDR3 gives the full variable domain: DSGVTQTPKHLITATGQRVTLRCSPRSGDLSVYWYQQSLDQGLQFLIQYYNGEERAKGNILERFSAQQFPDLHSELNLSSLELGDSALYFCASSLSTSGVTGELFFGEGSRLTVL.

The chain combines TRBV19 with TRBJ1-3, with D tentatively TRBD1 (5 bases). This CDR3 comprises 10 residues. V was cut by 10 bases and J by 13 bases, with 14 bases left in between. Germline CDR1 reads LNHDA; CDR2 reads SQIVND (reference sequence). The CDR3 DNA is TGTGCCACAGGACACACCCCAATATATTTT. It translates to CATGHTPIYF.

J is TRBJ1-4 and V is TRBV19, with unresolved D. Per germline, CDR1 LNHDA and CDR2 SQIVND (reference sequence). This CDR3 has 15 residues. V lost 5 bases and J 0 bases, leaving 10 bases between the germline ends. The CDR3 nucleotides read TGTGCCAGTAGTTTACAGAGTGCAACTAATGAAAAACTGTTTTTT. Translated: CASSLQSATNEKLFF.

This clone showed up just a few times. The CDR3 DNA is TGTGCCAGCAGCCACAACGGCAGGGGCGATCAGCCCCAGCATTTT. Translating gives CASSHNGRGDQPQHF. The chain carries TRBV7-9 and TRBJ1-5; tentatively, D is TRBD1 (6 bases). Between the trimmed V and J ends, which lost 5 bases and 5 bases, there was a span of 16 bases. The CDR3 runs 15 residues. The germline gives CDR1 SEHNR, CDR2 FQNEAQ (reference sequence).

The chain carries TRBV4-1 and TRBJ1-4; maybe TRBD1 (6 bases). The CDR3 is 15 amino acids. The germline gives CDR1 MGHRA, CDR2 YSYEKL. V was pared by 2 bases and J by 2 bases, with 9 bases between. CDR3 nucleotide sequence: TGCGCCAGCAGCCAATTAGGACAGACTAATGAAAAACTGTTTTTT. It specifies CASSQLGQTNEKLFF.

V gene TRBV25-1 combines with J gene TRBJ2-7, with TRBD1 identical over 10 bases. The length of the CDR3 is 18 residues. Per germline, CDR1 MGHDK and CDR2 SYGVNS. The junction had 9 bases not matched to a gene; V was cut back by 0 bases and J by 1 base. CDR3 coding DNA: TGTGCCAGCAGTGAATATTACGCCCGGGACAGGGGTTCCTACGAGCAGTACTTC. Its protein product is CASSEYYARDRGSYEQYF.

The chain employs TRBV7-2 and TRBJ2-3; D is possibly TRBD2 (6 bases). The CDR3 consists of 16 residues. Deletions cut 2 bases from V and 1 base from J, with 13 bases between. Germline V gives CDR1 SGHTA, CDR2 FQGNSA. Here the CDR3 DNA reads TGTGCCAGCAGCTTATACCGGGACTTGGGCACAGATACGCAGTATTTT. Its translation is CASSLYRDLGTDTQYF.

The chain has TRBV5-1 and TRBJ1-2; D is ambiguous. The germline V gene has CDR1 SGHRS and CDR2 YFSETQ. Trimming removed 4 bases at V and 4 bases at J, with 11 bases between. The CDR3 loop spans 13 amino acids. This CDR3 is CASSPGAIYGYTF. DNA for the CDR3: TGCGCCAGCAGCCCGGGAGCCATCTATGGCTACACCTTC.

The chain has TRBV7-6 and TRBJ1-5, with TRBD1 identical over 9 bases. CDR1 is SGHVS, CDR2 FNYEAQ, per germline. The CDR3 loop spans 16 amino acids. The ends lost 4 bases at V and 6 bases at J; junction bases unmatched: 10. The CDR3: CASSSSTGGRGQPQHF. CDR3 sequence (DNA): TGTGCCAGCAGCTCTAGTACAGGGGGCCGGGGTCAGCCCCAGCATTTT.

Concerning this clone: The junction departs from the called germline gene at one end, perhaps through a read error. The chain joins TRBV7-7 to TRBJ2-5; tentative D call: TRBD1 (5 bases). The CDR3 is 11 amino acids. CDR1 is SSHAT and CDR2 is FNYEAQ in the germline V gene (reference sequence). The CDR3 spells CASSQGETQYF. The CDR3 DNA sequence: TGTGCTAGCAGCCAGGGAGAGACCCAGTACTTC.

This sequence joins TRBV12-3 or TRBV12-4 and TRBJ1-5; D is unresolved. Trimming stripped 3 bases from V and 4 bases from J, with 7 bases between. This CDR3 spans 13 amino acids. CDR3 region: CASSLRQNQPQHF. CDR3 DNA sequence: TGTGCCAGCAGTTTGCGGCAGAATCAGCCCCAGCATTTT.

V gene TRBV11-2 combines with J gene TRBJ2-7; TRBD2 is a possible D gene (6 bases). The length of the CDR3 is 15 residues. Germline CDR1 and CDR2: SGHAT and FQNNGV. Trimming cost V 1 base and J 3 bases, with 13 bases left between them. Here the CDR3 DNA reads TGTGCCAGCAGCTTAGGCCGGGACTCCCTCTACGAGCAGTACTTC. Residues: CASSLGRDSLYEQYF.

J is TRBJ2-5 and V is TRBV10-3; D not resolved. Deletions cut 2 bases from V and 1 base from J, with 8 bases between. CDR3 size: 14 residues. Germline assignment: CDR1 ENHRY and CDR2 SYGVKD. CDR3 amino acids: CAISEGASQETQYF. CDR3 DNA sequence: TGTGCCATCAGTGAGGGAGCTTCCCAAGAGACCCAGTACTTC.

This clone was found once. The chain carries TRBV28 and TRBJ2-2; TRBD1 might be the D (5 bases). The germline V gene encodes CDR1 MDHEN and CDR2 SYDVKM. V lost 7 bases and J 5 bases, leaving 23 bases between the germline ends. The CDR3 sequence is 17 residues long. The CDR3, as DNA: TGTGCCAGCATGGATAGAATCGTAGGACAATCAACCGGGGAGCTGTTTTTT. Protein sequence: CASMDRIVGQSTGELFF.

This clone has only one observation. CDR3 loop: CASSKARDRLPEQYF. As DNA, the CDR3 is TGTGCCAGCAGCAAAGCTCGAGACAGGCTCCCCGAGCAGTACTTC. The V gene is TRBV21-1, the J gene TRBJ2-7; the table's D call TRBD1 went unverified against the DNA. TRBV21-1 is a listed pseudogene. This CDR3 has 15 amino acids.

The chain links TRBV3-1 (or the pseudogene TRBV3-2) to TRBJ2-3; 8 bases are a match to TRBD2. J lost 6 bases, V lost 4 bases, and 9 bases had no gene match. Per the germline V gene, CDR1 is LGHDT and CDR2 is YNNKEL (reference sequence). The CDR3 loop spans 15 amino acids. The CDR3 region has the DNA TGTGCCAGCAGCCTCCGGGGTAGCGGGAAGGATACGCAGTATTTT. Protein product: CASSLRGSGKDTQYF.

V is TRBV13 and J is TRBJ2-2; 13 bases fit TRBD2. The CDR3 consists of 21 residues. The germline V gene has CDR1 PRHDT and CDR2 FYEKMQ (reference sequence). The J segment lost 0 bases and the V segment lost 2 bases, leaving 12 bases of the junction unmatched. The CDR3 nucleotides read TGTGCCAGCAGCTTAATTGGCACTAGCGGGGGGGAAATAGCGAACACCGGGGAGCTGTTTTTT. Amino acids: CASSLIGTSGGEIANTGELFF.

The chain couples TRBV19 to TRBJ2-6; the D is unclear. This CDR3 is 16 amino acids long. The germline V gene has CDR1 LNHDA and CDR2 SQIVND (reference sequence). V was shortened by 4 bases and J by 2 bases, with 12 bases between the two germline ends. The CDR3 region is CASSTHKEAGANVLTF. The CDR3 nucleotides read TGTGCCAGTAGTACCCACAAGGAAGCTGGGGCCAACGTCCTGACTTTC.